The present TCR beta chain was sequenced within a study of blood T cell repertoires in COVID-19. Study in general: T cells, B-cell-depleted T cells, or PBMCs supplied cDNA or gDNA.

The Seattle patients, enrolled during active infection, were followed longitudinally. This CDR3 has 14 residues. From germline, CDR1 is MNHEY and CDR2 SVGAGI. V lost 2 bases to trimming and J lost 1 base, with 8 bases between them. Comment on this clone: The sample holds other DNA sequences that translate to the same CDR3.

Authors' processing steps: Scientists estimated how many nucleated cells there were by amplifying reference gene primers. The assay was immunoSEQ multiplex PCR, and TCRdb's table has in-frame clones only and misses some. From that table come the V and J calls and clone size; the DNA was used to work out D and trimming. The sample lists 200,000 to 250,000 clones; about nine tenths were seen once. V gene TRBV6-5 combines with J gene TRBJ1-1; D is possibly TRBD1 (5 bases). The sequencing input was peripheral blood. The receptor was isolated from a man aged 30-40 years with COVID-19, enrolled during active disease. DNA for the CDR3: TGTGCCAGCAGTTACGACAGAAGGAACACTGAAGCTTTCTTT. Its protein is CASSYDRRNTEAFF.